This entry lists 12 T cell receptor beta chains sequenced from one sample in a study of T cells after posttransplantation cyclophosphamide. Sequencing used immunoSEQ multiplex PCR; TCRdb keeps in-frame clones, though not all of them. The table records roughly 21,000 clones, over 75% of them present only once. Methotrexate plus calcineurin inhibitor accompanied controls' myeloablative marrow transplants; sampling was 1 year later. Sample: PBMCs, taken around 380 days after allogeneic stem cell transplant with calcineurin inhibitor and methotrexate. The receptors were gathered from a female patient between 25 and 45 years old who received an allogeneic stem cell transplant from an unrelated donor, was CMV-positive, and had acute and chronic GVHD. Part of the T cell pool may stem from the graft donor.

The rearrangement joins TRBV25-1 to TRBJ1-2, with D tentatively TRBD1 (6 bases). This CDR3 spans 13 amino acids. V lost 3 bases, J lost 4 bases, and 9 bases lay in between. Germline V gives CDR1 MGHDK, CDR2 SYGVNS. The CDR3, as DNA: TGTGCCAGCAGTGAGGGGGCAGTCTATGGCTACACCTTC. It translates to CASSEGAVYGYTF.

This rearrangement joins TRBV6-1 to TRBJ1-1; D remains ambiguous. V was pared by 8 bases and J by 11 bases, with 18 bases between. Germline V CDR1 and CDR2: MNHNS, SASEGT. This CDR3 comprises 12 residues. CDR3 nucleotide sequence: TGTGCCAGCGGGCAAGAGGGCCGATGGGCTTTCTTT. It is translated as CASGQEGRWAFF.

This clone occurred once. The genes are TRBV19 and TRBJ1-2, with a possible D match to TRBD1 (5 bases). CDR3 length equals 12 residues. Trimming took off 3 bases at V and 7 bases at J, with 9 bases between the two ends. In germline, CDR1 is LNHDA, CDR2 SQIVND (reference sequence). The DNA for the CDR3 is TGTGCCAGTAGTATCCAGGGAAGTGGCTACACCTTC. This sequence encodes CASSIQGSGYTF.

This clone has just one count. Written as DNA, the CDR3 is TGTGCCAGCAGCTTAGATACAAGGGGCGCAGGGGGCTACACCTTC. This encodes CASSLDTRGAGGYTF. The chain carries TRBV11-3 and TRBJ1-2; tentative D call: TRBD1 (5 bases). CDR1 is SGHNT, CDR2 YENEEA, per germline. This CDR3 has 15 residues. Trimming pared 0 bases from V and 8 bases from J, leaving 16 bases between.

The gene calls are TRBV5-6 and TRBJ2-7; perhaps TRBD1 as D (5 bases). With 2 bases removed from V and 4 bases from J, the gap between germline ends came to 10 bases. The CDR3 consists of 13 residues. Germline assignment: CDR1 SGHDT and CDR2 YYEEEE. In DNA, the CDR3 is TGTGCCAGCAGCTTAGGGGCGAGGTACGAGCAGTACTTC. This encodes CASSLGARYEQYF. The full variable domain, rest sourced from reference TRBV5-6 and TRBJ2-7, is DAGVTQSPTHLIKTRGQQVTLRCSPKSGHDTVSWYQQALGQGPQFIFQYYEEEERQRGNFPDRFSGHQFPNYSSELNVNALLLGDSALYLCASSLGARYEQYFGPGTRLTVT.

J is TRBJ2-5 and V is TRBV7-2; D gene ambiguous. Deletions cut 4 bases from V and 1 base from J, with 13 bases between. The CDR3 spans 15 residues. In germline, CDR1 is SGHTA, CDR2 FQGNSA. The CDR3 region has the DNA TGTGCCAGCAGCTCCCCAGTCGCGGCCCAAGAGACCCAGTACTTC. Translation gives CASSSPVAAQETQYF.

The chain combines TRBV5-1 with TRBJ2-1, with D perhaps TRBD2 (5 bases). Germline assignment: CDR1 SGHRS and CDR2 YFSETQ. The CDR3 loop spans 16 amino acids. V dropped 7 bases and J dropped 7 bases, with 24 bases sitting between them. The CDR3 region is CASFLGAGASENEQFF. The CDR3 DNA sequence: TGCGCCAGCTTCTTGGGCGCGGGTGCTTCGGAGAATGAGCAGTTCTTC.

This clone was detected once. The gene calls are TRBV5-1 and TRBJ2-3; the match to TRBD2 covers 7 bases. The CDR3 spans 16 residues. Losses at the gene ends were 0 bases for V and 8 bases for J; bases not matched to a gene: 12. CDR1 SGHRS and CDR2 YFSETQ come from the germline V gene. Here the CDR3 reads CASSLGLAESPSTQYF. In DNA form, the CDR3 reads TGCGCCAGCAGCTTGGGGCTAGCGGAAAGCCCCTCTACGCAGTATTTT.

This chain joins TRBV6-5 and TRBJ2-7; no clear D. Between the trimmed V and J ends, which lost 2 bases and 4 bases, there was a span of 9 bases. The CDR3 extends over 13 amino acids. The germline V gene encodes CDR1 MNHEY and CDR2 SVGAGI. The CDR3 nucleotides read TGTGCCAGCAGTTACGCCCGAGGATACGAGCAGTACGTC. Translation: CASSYARGYEQYV.

The chain is built from TRBV19 and TRBJ1-6; TRBD1 might be the D (5 bases). The CDR3 covers 15 residues. V was pared by 8 bases and J by 0 bases, with 11 bases between. Germline V CDR1 and CDR2: LNHDA, SQIVND (reference sequence). As DNA, the CDR3 is TGTGCCAGTTGGGACGGGAGCTCCTATAATTCACCCCTCCACTTT. Its protein product is CASWDGSSYNSPLHF.

The V call is TRBV5-4, the J call TRBJ2-1; D might be TRBD1 (6 bases). CDR1 and CDR2 (germline): SGHNT, YYREEE (reference sequence). The CDR3 contains 19 residues. V was trimmed by 1 base and J by 3 bases, leaving 23 bases between them. CDR3 nucleotide sequence: TGTGCCAGCAGCTTGACGAGGCACTCAGGGGTTAGGGGCTACAATGAGCAGTTCTTC. This gives the protein CASSLTRHSGVRGYNEQFF.

This chain connects TRBV30 to TRBJ2-7, with 15 nucleotides matching TRBD2. The CDR3 is 13 amino acids. After removal of 5 bases from V and 6 bases from J, the junction contained 2 bases not matched to a gene. Per the germline V gene, CDR1 is GTSNPN and CDR2 is SVGIG (reference sequence). The CDR3 nucleotides read TGTGCCTGGGGGACTAGCGGGAGGTCCGAGCAGTACTTC. As protein: CAWGTSGRSEQYF.